The clone carrying this T cell receptor beta chain was counted a few times. Its antigen is undetermined. This sample is drawn from a study of human T cells and chemical hapten exposure. The wider study: The study lasted around 5 months, and patients were dosed weekly with diphenylcyclopropenone on the scalp throughout. 0.01% DPC was applied to the upper back in patch tests, which were read at 6 days. Overall study findings and caveats: Clustering by CDR3 similarity yielded significantly more large clusters from expanded TCRs than controls.

TCRdb analysed the RACE reads with MiXCR anew, one entry per CDR3 protein. The sample lists tens of thousands of distinct CDR3 sequences, roughly 8.8% seen once, with roughly 4% in the top ten. Time point in this sample: pre-sensitization, week 0. Treatment indicated: therapeutic diphenylcyclopropenone sensitization with weekly scalp DPC. This CDR3 has 17 amino acids. Germline CDR1 reads MNHEY; CDR2 reads SMNVEV (reference sequence). V lost 6 bases, J lost 4 bases, and 16 bases stayed unmatched. V usage is TRBV27 and J usage is TRBJ2-5; TRBD2 matches at 8 bases. This sequence was found in a woman aged 40 to 50 with alopecia areata. Some clones in this sample may be carry-over from other donors' samples. Sequenced here: whole blood, sampled in connection with sensitization to the hapten diphenylcyclopropenone (DPC). The CDR3 reads CASSLKPLRGGAETQYF. The CDR3 coding sequence is TGTGCCAGCAGCCTCAAGCCCCTTCGGGGGGGGGCAGAGACCCAGTACTTC.